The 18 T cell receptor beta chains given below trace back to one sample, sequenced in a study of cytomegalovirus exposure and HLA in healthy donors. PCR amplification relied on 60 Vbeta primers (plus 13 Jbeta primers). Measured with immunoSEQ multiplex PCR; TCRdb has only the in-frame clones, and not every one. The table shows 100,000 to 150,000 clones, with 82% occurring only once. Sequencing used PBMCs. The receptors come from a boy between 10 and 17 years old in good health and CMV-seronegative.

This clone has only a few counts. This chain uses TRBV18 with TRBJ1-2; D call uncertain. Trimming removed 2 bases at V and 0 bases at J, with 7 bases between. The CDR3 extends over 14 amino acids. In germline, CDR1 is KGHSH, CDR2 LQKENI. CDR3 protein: CASSPGGSNYGYTF. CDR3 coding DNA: TGTGCCAGCTCACCAGGCGGATCTAACTATGGCTACACCTTC.

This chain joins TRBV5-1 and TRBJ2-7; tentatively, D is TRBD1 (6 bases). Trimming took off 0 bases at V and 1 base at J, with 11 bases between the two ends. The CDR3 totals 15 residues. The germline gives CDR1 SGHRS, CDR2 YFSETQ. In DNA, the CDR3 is TGCGCCAGCAGCTTGGATGTGACAGGATCCTACGAGCAGTACTTC. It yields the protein CASSLDVTGSYEQYF.

CDR3: CAWSSGPSGVSTDTQYF. The CDR3 nucleotides are TGTGCCTGGAGTAGCGGCCCGTCGGGGGTTAGCACAGATACGCAGTATTTT. This chain connects TRBV30 to TRBJ2-3; D is perhaps TRBD2 (6 bases). Germline V gives CDR1 GTSNPN, CDR2 SVGIG (reference sequence). The CDR3 consists of 17 residues. The ends were cut back, 2 bases at V and 0 bases at J, with 18 bases in the middle.

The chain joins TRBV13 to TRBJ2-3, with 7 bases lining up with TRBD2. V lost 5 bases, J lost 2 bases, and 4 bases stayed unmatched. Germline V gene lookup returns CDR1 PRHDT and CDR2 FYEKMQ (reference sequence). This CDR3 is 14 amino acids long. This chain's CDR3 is CASSPGLLTDTQYF. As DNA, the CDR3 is TGTGCCAGCAGCCCGGGACTACTCACAGATACGCAGTATTTT. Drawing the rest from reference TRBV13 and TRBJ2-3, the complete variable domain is AAGVIQSPRHLIKEKRETATLKCYPIPRHDTVYWYQQGPGQDPQFLISFYEKMQSDKGSIPDRFSAQQFSDYHSELNMSSLELGDSALYFCASSPGLLTDTQYFGPGTRLTVL.

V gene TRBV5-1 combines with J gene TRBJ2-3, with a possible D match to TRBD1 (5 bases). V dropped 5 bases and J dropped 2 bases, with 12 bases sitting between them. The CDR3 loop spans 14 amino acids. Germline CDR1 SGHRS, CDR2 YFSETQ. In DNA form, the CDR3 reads TGCGCCAGCAGAAGACAGATTCACACAGATACGCAGTATTTT. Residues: CASRRQIHTDTQYF.

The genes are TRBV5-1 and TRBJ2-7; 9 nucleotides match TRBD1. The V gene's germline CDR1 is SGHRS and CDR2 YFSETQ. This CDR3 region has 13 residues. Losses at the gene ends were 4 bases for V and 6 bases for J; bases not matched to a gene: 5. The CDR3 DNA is TGCGCCAGCAGCGGAGGGACAGGGAGCGAGCAGTACTTC. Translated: CASSGGTGSEQYF.

CDR3 coding DNA: TGTGCCAGCAGTTTATTCACAAACACCGGGGAGCTGTTTTTT. Its translation is CASSLFTNTGELFF. The rearrangement links TRBV28 to TRBJ2-2; D is ambiguous. Trimming cost V 1 base and J 2 bases, with 5 bases left between them. Germline V gene lookup returns CDR1 MDHEN and CDR2 SYDVKM. The CDR3 runs 14 residues.

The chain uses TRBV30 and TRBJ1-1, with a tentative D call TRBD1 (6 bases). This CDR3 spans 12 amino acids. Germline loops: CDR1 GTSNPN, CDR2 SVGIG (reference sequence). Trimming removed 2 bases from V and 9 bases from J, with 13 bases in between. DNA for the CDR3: TGTGCCTGGAGTAAAAGAGGGGGTAAAGCTTTCTTT. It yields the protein CAWSKRGGKAFF.

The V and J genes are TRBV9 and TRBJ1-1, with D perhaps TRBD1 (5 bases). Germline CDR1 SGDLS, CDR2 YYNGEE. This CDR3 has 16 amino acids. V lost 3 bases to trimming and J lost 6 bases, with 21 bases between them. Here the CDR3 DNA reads TGTGCCAGCAGCGCCGGTGCGGGGATGGGGGAGGCTGAAGCTTTCTTT. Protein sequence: CASSAGAGMGEAEAFF.

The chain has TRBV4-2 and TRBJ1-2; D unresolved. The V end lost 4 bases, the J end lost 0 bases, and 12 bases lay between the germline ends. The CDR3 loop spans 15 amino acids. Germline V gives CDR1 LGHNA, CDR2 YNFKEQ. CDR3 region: CASSRELGPNYGYTF. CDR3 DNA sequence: TGTGCCAGCAGCCGAGAACTAGGGCCTAACTATGGCTACACCTTC.

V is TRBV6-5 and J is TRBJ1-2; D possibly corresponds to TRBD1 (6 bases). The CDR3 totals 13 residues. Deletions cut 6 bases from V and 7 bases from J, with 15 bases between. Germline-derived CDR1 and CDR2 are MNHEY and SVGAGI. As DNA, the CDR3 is TGTGCCAGCAGACTACAGGGACCAGGTGGCTACACCTTC. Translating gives CASRLQGPGGYTF.

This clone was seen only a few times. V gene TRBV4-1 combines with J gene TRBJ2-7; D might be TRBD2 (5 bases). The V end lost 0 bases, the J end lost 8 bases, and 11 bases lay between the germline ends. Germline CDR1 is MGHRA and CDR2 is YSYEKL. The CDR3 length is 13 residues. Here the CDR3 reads CASSQDLASQQYF. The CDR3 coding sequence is TGCGCCAGCAGCCAAGATTTAGCGTCCCAGCAGTACTTC.

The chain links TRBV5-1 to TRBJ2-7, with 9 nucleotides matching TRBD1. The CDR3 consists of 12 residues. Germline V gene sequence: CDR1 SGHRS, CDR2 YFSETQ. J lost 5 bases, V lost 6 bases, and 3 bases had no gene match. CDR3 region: CASTTGGHEQYF. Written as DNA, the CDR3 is TGCGCCAGCACGACAGGGGGACACGAGCAGTACTTC.

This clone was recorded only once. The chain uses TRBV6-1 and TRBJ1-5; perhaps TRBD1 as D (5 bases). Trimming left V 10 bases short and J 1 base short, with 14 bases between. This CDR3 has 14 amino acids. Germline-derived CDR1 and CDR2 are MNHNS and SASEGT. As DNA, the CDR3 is TGTGCCACCGCGACAGTCATAAGCAATCAGCCCCAGCATTTT. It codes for CATATVISNQPQHF.

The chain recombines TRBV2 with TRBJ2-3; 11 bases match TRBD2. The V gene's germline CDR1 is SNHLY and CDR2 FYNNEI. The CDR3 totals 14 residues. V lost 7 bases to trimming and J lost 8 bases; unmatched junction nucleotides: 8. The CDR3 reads CASKLAGVRGTQYF. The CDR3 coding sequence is TGTGCCAGCAAACTAGCGGGAGTTAGAGGTACGCAGTATTTT.

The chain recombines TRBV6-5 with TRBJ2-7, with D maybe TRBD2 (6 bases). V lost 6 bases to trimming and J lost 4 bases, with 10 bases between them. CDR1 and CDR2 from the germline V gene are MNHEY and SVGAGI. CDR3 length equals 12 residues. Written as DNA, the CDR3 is TGTGCCAGCAGCCGGGACTTTTACGAGCAGTACTTC. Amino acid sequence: CASSRDFYEQYF.

The chain's CDR3 is CASSSGGVVGNTIYF. The CDR3 DNA follows: TGTGCCAGCAGTTCGGGGGGGGTTGTTGGAAACACCATATATTTT. This chain uses TRBV6-5 with TRBJ1-3, with a possible D match to TRBD1 (5 bases). The V and J ends lost 4 bases and 3 bases respectively, with 13 bases between them. CDR3 length: 15 amino acids. Germline assignment: CDR1 MNHEY and CDR2 SVGAGI.

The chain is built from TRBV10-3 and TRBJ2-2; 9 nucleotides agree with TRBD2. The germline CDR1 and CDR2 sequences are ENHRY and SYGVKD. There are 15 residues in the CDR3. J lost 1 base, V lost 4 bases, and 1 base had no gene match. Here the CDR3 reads CAISGAGGNTGELFF. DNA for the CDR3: TGTGCCATCAGTGGAGCGGGAGGGAACACCGGGGAGCTGTTTTTT.